What follows are 26 T cell receptor beta chains derived from one specimen sequenced in a study of blood T cell repertoires in COVID-19 (dated by TCRdb to between 2020 and 2021). Library preparation employed the immunoSEQ multiplex PCR assay. TCRdb provides this immuneACCESS table in a form limited to in-frame rearrangements. Some clones are lacking; in checked studies, under half of them reflect an unresolved V gene, and why the rest are absent is not known. The sample profile shows around 200,000 clones; more than 75% of them were found once. Approximately 5% of the sample comes from the top ten. Material for sequencing was peripheral blood. The receptors were sampled from a woman of 80 years or more with acute or convalescent COVID-19.

The rearrangement joins TRBV5-1 to TRBJ2-3, with 7 bases that match TRBD1. CDR1 and CDR2 from the germline V gene are SGHRS and YFSETQ. The CDR3 runs 14 residues. Germline trimming cut 4 bases from V and 2 bases from J; bases unmatched to any gene: 4. The chain's CDR3 is CASSPGQFTDTQYF. In DNA, the CDR3 is TGCGCCAGCAGCCCGGGACAGTTCACAGATACGCAGTATTTT. Complete variable domain (other parts from reference TRBV5-1 and TRBJ2-3): KAGVTQTPRYLIKTRGQQVTLSCSPISGHRSVSWYQQTPGQGLQFLFEYFSETQRNKGNFPGRFSGRQFSNSRSEMNVSTLELGDSALYLCASSPGQFTDTQYFGPGTRLTVL.

This chain links TRBV28 with TRBJ2-7, with TRBD2 matching 7 bases. The CDR3 covers 15 residues. From germline, CDR1 is MDHEN and CDR2 SYDVKM. V gave up 5 bases and J gave up 7 bases; unmatched junction bases: 14. The CDR3 DNA sequence: TGTGCCAGCAGTACTTTCAAGGGAGGGGTCGCGGAGCAGTACTTC. Protein sequence: CASSTFKGGVAEQYF.

This clone was recorded once. The rearrangement links TRBV18 to TRBJ1-1; D is perhaps TRBD1 (6 bases). The CDR3 length is 14 residues. The germline V gene has CDR1 KGHSH and CDR2 LQKENI. Deletions cut 3 bases from V and 1 base from J, with 9 bases between. The CDR3 loop is CASSPGTRNTEAFF. CDR3 nucleotides: TGTGCCAGCTCACCCGGGACAAGGAACACTGAAGCTTTCTTT.

This chain uses TRBV18 with TRBJ1-2; tentatively, D is TRBD1 (5 bases). Between the trimmed V and J ends, which lost 3 bases and 2 bases, there was a span of 16 bases. There are 16 residues in the CDR3. Germline assignment: CDR1 KGHSH and CDR2 LQKENI. CDR3 DNA sequence: TGTGCCAGCTCACCTGATATATGGACACAAAACTATGGCTACACCTTC. Its protein is CASSPDIWTQNYGYTF.

The chain combines TRBV5-1 with TRBJ1-5; D gene ambiguous. This CDR3 is built from 14 residues. Looked up from germline, CDR1 is SGHRS and CDR2 is YFSETQ. The ends were cut back, 4 bases at V and 8 bases at J, with 16 bases in the middle. The DNA for the CDR3 is TGCGCCAGCAGCGAAGCCCCCCTCTCGGAGCCCCAGCATTTT. It yields the protein CASSEAPLSEPQHF.

This clone occurred once. V gene TRBV29-1 combines with J gene TRBJ1-1; D may be TRBD1 (5 bases). The germline CDR1 and CDR2 sequences are SQVTM and ANQGSEA. The V end was cut by 7 bases, the J end by 6 bases, with 18 bases between. This CDR3 spans 13 amino acids. CDR3 sequence (DNA): TGCAGCGGGCGATCTCCCAGGGTTTCTGAAGCTTTCTTT. Protein product: CSGRSPRVSEAFF.

The table lists this clone with a few counts. The same CDR3 also results from other DNA sequences found in this sample. The chain links TRBV5-1 to TRBJ1-1; 7 positions agree with TRBD1. V trimming: 5 bases; J trimming: 4 bases; junction bases outside the gene matches: 8. The CDR3 sequence is 14 residues long. Germline V gene lookup returns CDR1 SGHRS and CDR2 YFSETQ. CDR3 residues: CASSLGGQSTEAFF. The CDR3, as DNA: TGCGCCAGCAGTCTGGGGGGACAGAGCACTGAAGCTTTCTTT.

J is TRBJ2-2 and V is TRBV9; D unclear. Germline CDR1 and CDR2: SGDLS and YYNGEE. V shed 1 base and J shed 6 bases, with 10 bases lying between them. The CDR3 contains 14 residues. CDR3 loop: CASSVQTSAGELFF. CDR3 sequence (DNA): TGTGCCAGCAGCGTACAAACAAGCGCCGGGGAGCTGTTTTTT.

This clone has a handful of counts. The rearrangement links TRBV5-1 to TRBJ2-2; TRBD2 might be the D (6 bases). Trimming removed 8 bases from V and 1 base from J, with 12 bases in between. The CDR3 runs to 14 residues. Germline assignment: CDR1 SGHRS and CDR2 YFSETQ. This CDR3 is CASRTEGNTGELFF. Here the CDR3 DNA reads TGCGCCAGTAGAACGGAGGGGAACACCGGGGAGCTGTTTTTT.

The chain links TRBV28 to TRBJ1-2; D is undetermined. This CDR3 spans 16 amino acids. The germline gives CDR1 MDHEN, CDR2 SYDVKM. Trimming pared 6 bases from V and 5 bases from J, leaving 22 bases between. The CDR3 is CASSPDIPLAGYGYTF. As DNA, the CDR3 is TGTGCCAGCAGCCCCGATATCCCCTTAGCGGGATATGGCTACACCTTC.

The genes are TRBV30 and TRBJ2-1; no clear D. Germline assignment: CDR1 GTSNPN and CDR2 SVGIG (reference sequence). CDR3 size: 11 residues. Trimming took 1 base from V and 6 from J, leaving 4 bases between them. In DNA, the CDR3 is TGTGCCTGGAGTGGACTCAATGAGCAGTTCTTC. This sequence encodes CAWSGLNEQFF.

The chain couples TRBV9 to TRBJ2-7, with TRBD2 identical over 8 bases. Germline CDR1 and CDR2: SGDLS and YYNGEE. CDR3 size: 14 residues. V shed 0 bases and J 7 bases; nucleotides not matched to a gene: 6. CDR3 region: CASSVASGSREQYF. In nucleotides, the CDR3 is TGTGCCAGCAGCGTAGCCAGCGGGAGTAGGGAGCAGTACTTC.

This clone was recorded only once. The V call is TRBV10-3, the J call TRBJ2-3; possibly TRBD1 for D (5 bases). Trimming pared 3 bases from V and 6 bases from J, leaving 16 bases between. The CDR3 runs 15 residues. Germline CDR1 reads ENHRY; CDR2 reads SYGVKD. CDR3 in amino acids: CAISDDPQVRDTQYF. The CDR3 DNA is TGTGCCATCAGTGACGACCCACAGGTGAGGGATACGCAGTATTTT.

This clone has only a few counts. The chain employs TRBV5-5 and TRBJ1-1; possibly TRBD1 for D (6 bases). Trimming removed 0 bases from V and 1 base from J, with 7 bases in between. Germline values: CDR1 SGHKS, CDR2 YYEKEE (reference sequence). CDR3 size: 14 residues. CDR3 sequence (DNA): TGTGCCAGCAGCTTGGGACAGGAGAACACTGAAGCTTTCTTT. Its protein product is CASSLGQENTEAFF. Filled out from reference TRBV5-5 and TRBJ1-1, the complete variable domain reads DAGVTQSPTHLIKTRGQQVTLRCSPISGHKSVSWYQQVLGQGPQFIFQYYEKEERGRGNFPDRFSARQFPNYSSELNVNALLLGDSALYLCASSLGQENTEAFFGQGTRLTVV.

V gene TRBV4-1 combines with J gene TRBJ1-2; 9 nucleotides line up with TRBD1. V was pared by 4 bases and J by 4 bases, with 7 bases of the junction left unmatched. Per the germline V gene, CDR1 is MGHRA and CDR2 is YSYEKL. CDR3 size: 15 residues. CDR3 bases: TGCGCCAGCAGCCCGGGACAGGGACCCTTCTATGGCTACACCTTC. Translating gives CASSPGQGPFYGYTF.

The table lists this clone with a few counts. This chain uses TRBV2 with TRBJ2-5; D not certain. CDR3 length equals 12 residues. Germline-derived CDR1 and CDR2 are SNHLY and FYNNEI. V lost 7 bases, J lost 3 bases, and 9 bases lay in between. The CDR3 reads CASKADEETQYF. CDR3 sequence (DNA): TGTGCCAGCAAAGCCGATGAAGAGACCCAGTACTTC.

This clone was counted only a few times. The chain couples TRBV15 to TRBJ2-2; 13 nucleotides agree with TRBD2. V was clipped by 5 bases and J by 7 bases; unmatched bases: 7. The CDR3 consists of 16 residues. Germline V CDR1 and CDR2: LNHNV, YYDKDF (reference sequence). The CDR3 nucleotides read TGTGCCACCAGCCGAGGACTAGCGGGAGTGGGCGGGGAGCTGTTTTTT. Amino acids: CATSRGLAGVGGELFF.

V and J are TRBV5-3 and TRBJ2-1; 7 bases agree with TRBD2. TRBV5-3 is filed as an ORF, its function uncertain. Unmatched junction bases numbered 13, after V lost 7 bases and J lost 6 bases. The CDR3 runs 15 residues. CDR3 protein: CARGVERGNSNEQFF. The CDR3 nucleotides read TGTGCCAGAGGTGTGGAGCGGGGAAATTCCAATGAGCAGTTCTTC.

The chain carries TRBV2 and TRBJ1-6; the D gene is possibly TRBD1 (6 bases). CDR3 size: 14 residues. Germline values: CDR1 SNHLY, CDR2 FYNNEI. V was pared by 5 bases and J by 7 bases, with 12 bases between. The CDR3 DNA sequence: TGTGCCAGCAGTAACGGACAGTTAAATTCACCCCTCCACTTT. Its translation: CASSNGQLNSPLHF.

The chain combines TRBV9 with TRBJ2-2; no clear D. V was trimmed by 1 base and J by 5 bases, leaving 3 bases between them. The CDR3 has 12 residues. Germline V CDR1 and CDR2: SGDLS, YYNGEE. CDR3 nucleotides: TGTGCCAGCAGCGTACTGACCGGGGAGCTGTTTTTT. It translates to CASSVLTGELFF.

This chain links TRBV19 with TRBJ1-2; TRBD1 is a possible D gene (5 bases). Trimming took 5 bases from V and 2 from J, leaving 24 bases between them. In germline, CDR1 is LNHDA, CDR2 SQIVND (reference sequence). This CDR3 comprises 18 residues. CDR3 DNA: TGTGCCAGTAGTCGTAGGGGTGGGTCGTCACTTTCGAACTATGGCTACACCTTC. Its protein is CASSRRGGSSLSNYGYTF.

The rearrangement uses TRBV7-3 and TRBJ1-6; 8 bases match TRBD1. V gave up 3 bases and J gave up 7 bases; unmatched junction bases: 2. Germline CDR1 is SGHTA and CDR2 is FQGTGA. CDR3 length: 14 residues. The CDR3 is CASSFRQGNSPLHF. The CDR3 region has the DNA TGTGCCAGCAGCTTCCGACAGGGGAATTCACCCCTCCACTTT.

The chain joins TRBV9 to TRBJ2-1; 8 bases map to TRBD2. Looked up from germline, CDR1 is SGDLS and CDR2 is YYNGEE. Losses at the gene ends were 4 bases for V and 7 bases for J; bases not matched to a gene: 7. CDR3 size: 14 residues. The CDR3 protein is CASSPPGLDNEQFF. The CDR3, as DNA: TGTGCCAGCAGCCCTCCGGGACTAGATAATGAGCAGTTCTTC.

This clone occurred once. This chain links TRBV29-1 with TRBJ1-1, with 7 nucleotides matching TRBD1. Losses at the gene ends were 2 bases for V and 4 bases for J; bases not matched to a gene: 1. Germline CDR1 and CDR2: SQVTM and ANQGSEA. The CDR3 runs 12 residues. CDR3 DNA sequence: TGCAGCGTTGAAACAGGGGCCACTGAAGCTTTCTTT. It is translated as CSVETGATEAFF.

DNA of the CDR3: TGTGCCAGCTCACCATACGGGACAGGGGTTGCCGAGCAGTACTTC. Its translation: CASSPYGTGVAEQYF. J is TRBJ2-7 and V is TRBV18; 10 bases align to TRBD1. Germline V lookup: CDR1 KGHSH, CDR2 LQKENI. This CDR3 has 15 residues. Trimming at V came to 2 bases and at J to 6 bases, leaving 7 bases not matched to a gene.

The CDR3 spells CASSLSGTGLYGYTF. CDR3 nucleotide sequence: TGTGCCAGCAGTCTCTCCGGGACAGGCCTTTATGGCTACACCTTC. The chain carries TRBV27 and TRBJ1-2, with TRBD1 identical over 8 bases. Trimming took 5 bases from V and 5 from J; bases not matched to a gene: 10. CDR3 size: 15 residues. The germline CDR1 and CDR2 sequences are MNHEY and SMNVEV (reference sequence).